This TCR beta chain was found in a study of blood T cell repertoires in COVID-19. With 6 bases removed from V and 6 bases from J, the gap between germline ends came to 16 bases. The germline V gene has CDR1 LNHDA and CDR2 SQIVND (reference sequence). The CDR3 extends over 14 amino acids. Clones were sequenced by immunoSEQ multiplex PCR, and TCRdb holds only the in-frame ones, with some missing. The sample carries roughly 180,000 clones, more than 75% recorded once. The source is a woman aged 45-65 years with active or convalescent COVID-19. The sequenced sample was peripheral blood. The chain has TRBV19 and TRBJ2-3; possible D gene TRBD1, 6 bases. In nucleotides, the CDR3 is TGTGCCAGTAGGAGACAGGTAGATGGGGATACGCAGTATTTT. This sequence encodes CASRRQVDGDTQYF.